This is a list of T cell receptor beta chains from one sample in a study of shared clonotypes between healthy human individuals. The protocol was immunoSEQ multiplex PCR, while the TCRdb copy is restricted to in-frame clones and leaves out a portion. The data show about 490,000 clones, about three quarters seen once. Sequencing was carried out using PBMCs. These receptors were obtained from a woman aged 40-49 years in good health. Some clones in this sample may be carry-over from other donors' samples. Each CDR3 is given with its conserved first and last residue. The D gene is left open where the match is weak. Not all rows give a size; the values are once, few, many and, for expanded clones, a class.

V: TRBV2
D: NA
size: many
J: TRBJ1-3
DNA: TGTGCCAGCAGGCTTGGAGCATCTGGAAACACCATATATTTT
CDR3: CASRLGASGNTIYF

V: TRBV28
D: TRBD2
size: NA
J: TRBJ2-2
DNA: TGTGCCAGCACCACCGCCCTGACTAGCGGGAACACCGGGGAGCTGTTTTTT
CDR3: CASTTALTSGNTGELFF

V: TRBV5-6
D: NA
size: NA
J: TRBJ2-6
DNA: TGTGCCAGCAGCTTGGGAGGCCCTATCGCCTCTGGGGCCAACGTCCTGACTTTC
CDR3: CASSLGGPIASGANVLTF

V: TRBV30
D: TRBD1
size: NA
J: TRBJ2-2
DNA: TGTGCCTGGAGTGCACCTCGGGGACAGGGGGCCGGCGGGGAGCTGTTTTTT
CDR3: CAWSAPRGQGAGGELFF

V: TRBV29-1
D: TRBD1
size: NA
J: TRBJ2-1
DNA: TGCAGCGTTGACCCCGGACAGGCGAGCTCCTACAATGAGCAGTTCTTC
CDR3: CSVDPGQASSYNEQFF

V: TRBV9
D: NA
size: NA
J: TRBJ2-3
DNA: TGTGCCAGCAGCGGCACAGGAAGCACAGATACGCAGTATTTT
CDR3: CASSGTGSTDTQYF

V: TRBV7-2
D: NA
size: NA
J: TRBJ2-2
DNA: TGTGCCAGCAGCTTTTTTACAGGGGGGGCGAACACCGGGGAGCTGTTTTTT
CDR3: CASSFFTGGANTGELFF

V: TRBV5-5
D: NA
size: NA
J: TRBJ1-2
DNA: TGTGCCAGCAGCTTGGCCGAGGGGAACCCCTATGGCTACACCTTC
CDR3: CASSLAEGNPYGYTF

V: TRBV5-6
D: TRBD1
size: once
J: TRBJ2-1
DNA: TGTGCCAGCAGCTGGGACAGGGGATCCTACAATGAGCAGTTCTTC
CDR3: CASSWDRGSYNEQFF

V: TRBV5-4
D: TRBD2
size: NA
J: TRBJ2-1
DNA: TGTGCCAGCAGTCCAGGACTAGCGGGAGAGGGTGAGCAGTTCTTC
CDR3: CASSPGLAGEGEQFF

V: TRBV5-1
D: NA
size: NA
J: TRBJ1-1
DNA: TGCGCCAGCAGCTTGGACAGCCAGGTCACTGAAGCTTTCTTT
CDR3: CASSLDSQVTEAFF

V: TRBV6-1
D: TRBD2
size: many
J: TRBJ2-7
DNA: TGTGCCAGCAGTGCTCGATGGGGCAGGGAGGGCTACGAGCAGTACTTC
CDR3: CASSARWGREGYEQYF

V: TRBV4-3
D: TRBD1
size: NA
J: TRBJ2-7
DNA: TGCGCCAGCAGCCACCTGACAGGGTCCTACGAGCAGTACTTC
CDR3: CASSHLTGSYEQYF

V: TRBV5-4
D: NA
size: once
J: TRBJ2-1
DNA: TGTGCCAGCAGCCCCATGCAGGGGGGGAATGAGCAGTTCTTC
CDR3: CASSPMQGGNEQFF

V: TRBV19
D: NA
size: NA
J: TRBJ2-2
DNA: TGTGCCAGTAGTAAGGGGAAAATGAACACCGGGGAGCTGTTTTTT
CDR3: CASSKGKMNTGELFF

V: TRBV5-6
D: NA
size: NA
J: TRBJ2-6
DNA: TGTGCCAGCAGCCACCGTAAAGAGGGGAGGTCTGGGGCCAACGTCCTGACTTTC
CDR3: CASSHRKEGRSGANVLTF

V: TRBV2
D: NA
size: NA
J: TRBJ1-1
DNA: TGTGCCACCCGGGACTGGGGTACTGAAGCTTTCTTT
CDR3: CATRDWGTEAFF

V: TRBV29-1
D: NA
size: NA
J: TRBJ2-2
DNA: TGCAGCGTTGGACAACAGACCGGGGAGCTGTTTTTT
CDR3: CSVGQQTGELFF

V: TRBV29-1
D: NA
size: NA
J: TRBJ2-1
DNA: TGCAGCGGTCGCATAGGGAGTGAGCAGTTCTTC
CDR3: CSGRIGSEQFF

V: TRBV7-9
D: TRBD2
size: NA
J: TRBJ2-1
DNA: TGTGCCAGCAGCCGAACTCTGGCGGGAGGGCCTGGAGAGCAGTTCTTC
CDR3: CASSRTLAGGPGEQFF

V: TRBV11-3
D: NA
size: once
J: TRBJ2-3
DNA: TGTGCCAGCAGCGCCCTAGCCCCAGATACGCAGTATTTT
CDR3: CASSALAPDTQYF

V: TRBV27
D: NA
size: NA
J: TRBJ2-2
DNA: TGTGCCAGCAGTTTATCGGATTCTACAGGGAGAAACACCGGGGAGCTGTTTTTT
CDR3: CASSLSDSTGRNTGELFF

V: TRBV11-1
D: NA
size: few
J: TRBJ2-2
DNA: TGTGCCAGCAGCTTAGTCGGTCTGGGAACCGGGGAGCTGTTTTTT
CDR3: CASSLVGLGTGELFF

V: TRBV19
D: TRBD1
size: few
J: TRBJ1-2
DNA: TGTGCCAGCACCGAACAGGGGCATGGCTACACCTTC
CDR3: CASTEQGHGYTF

V: TRBV5-4
D: TRBD1
size: NA
J: TRBJ2-2
DNA: TGTGCCAGCAGCTTGACCGGGACAGGGGGTAGCGGGGAGCTGTTTTTT
CDR3: CASSLTGTGGSGELFF

V: TRBV30
D: NA
size: NA
J: TRBJ1-6
DNA: TGTGCCTGGAGTATAGGGCGGAGCGGAGATGAACTCCACTTT
CDR3: CAWSIGRSGDELHF

V: TRBV5-4
D: TRBD1
size: NA
J: TRBJ2-5
DNA: TGTGCCAGCAGCTCTGGGGGACAGGGAGAGACCCAGTACTTC
CDR3: CASSSGGQGETQYF

V: TRBV29-1
D: TRBD2
size: NA
J: TRBJ2-3
DNA: TGCAGCGTCGGAGGGACTAGCGGGAGAGGGGATACGCAGTATTTT
CDR3: CSVGGTSGRGDTQYF

V: TRBV5-4
D: TRBD2
size: NA
J: TRBJ2-1
DNA: TGTGCCAGCAGCTTGGTTTATAGTAGCGGGAGGGCTAATGAGCAGTTCTTC
CDR3: CASSLVYSSGRANEQFF

V: TRBV7-2
D: NA
size: NA
J: TRBJ2-2
DNA: TGTGCCAGCAGCTTAGATTGGGGGATCGGGGAGCTGTTTTTT
CDR3: CASSLDWGIGELFF

V: TRBV28
D: TRBD2
size: NA
J: TRBJ2-7
DNA: TGTGCCAGTTGTTTTGGAGGGCGGGAGGGCGTCAACGAGCAGTACTTC
CDR3: CASCFGGREGVNEQYF

V: TRBV10-2
D: TRBD2
size: NA
J: TRBJ2-1
DNA: TGCGCCAGCAGCCGGAGCGGGAGAGGTATCAATGAGCAGTTCTTC
CDR3: CASSRSGRGINEQFF

V: TRBV27
D: NA
size: NA
J: TRBJ1-4
DNA: TGTGCCAGCAGTTTATCTGGGGGCCCTAATGAAAAACTGTTTTTT
CDR3: CASSLSGGPNEKLFF

V: TRBV29-1
D: TRBD1
size: NA
J: TRBJ2-7
DNA: TGCAGCGTTGAAATTACAGGGGGGCCAATCTACGAGCAGTACTTC
CDR3: CSVEITGGPIYEQYF

V: TRBV6-5
D: NA
size: NA
J: TRBJ2-7
DNA: TGTGCCAGCAGTGTGGGACGGGGAGCCTACGAGCAGTACTTC
CDR3: CASSVGRGAYEQYF

V: TRBV5-5
D: NA
size: NA
J: TRBJ2-5
DNA: TGTGCCAGCAGCTTGGCCCTGGCCGTCCCGGAGACCCAGTACTTC
CDR3: CASSLALAVPETQYF

V: TRBV7-2
D: TRBD2
size: NA
J: TRBJ2-7
DNA: TGTGCCAGCAGCCCACGGACTAGCGGAGTCTACGAGCAGTACTTC
CDR3: CASSPRTSGVYEQYF

V: TRBV6-4
D: TRBD2
size: NA
J: TRBJ2-5
DNA: TGTGCCAGCAGTGCTTCTAGCGGGGGGTCAGAGACCCAGTACTTC
CDR3: CASSASSGGSETQYF

V: TRBV14
D: NA
size: NA
J: TRBJ2-3
DNA: TGTGCCAGCAGCCAAGATCTCGCGGGATTTACAGATACGCAGTATTTT
CDR3: CASSQDLAGFTDTQYF

V: TRBV2
D: NA
size: once
J: TRBJ2-5
DNA: TGTGCCAGCAGCGTTAGGGGGACGGAGACCCAGTACTTC
CDR3: CASSVRGTETQYF

V: TRBV7-9
D: NA
size: NA
J: TRBJ2-2
DNA: TGTGCCAACCAGGACGGACCGAACACCGGGGAGCTGTTTTTT
CDR3: CANQDGPNTGELFF